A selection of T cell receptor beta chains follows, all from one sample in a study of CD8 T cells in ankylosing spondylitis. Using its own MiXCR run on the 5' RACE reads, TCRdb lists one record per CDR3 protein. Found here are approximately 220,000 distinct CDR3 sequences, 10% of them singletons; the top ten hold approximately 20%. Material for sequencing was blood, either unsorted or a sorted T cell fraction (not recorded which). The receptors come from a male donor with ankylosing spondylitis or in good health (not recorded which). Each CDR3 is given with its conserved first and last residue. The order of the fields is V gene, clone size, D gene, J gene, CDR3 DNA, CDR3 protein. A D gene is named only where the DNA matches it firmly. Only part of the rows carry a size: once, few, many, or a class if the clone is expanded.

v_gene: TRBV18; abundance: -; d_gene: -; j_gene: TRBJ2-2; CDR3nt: TGTGCCAGCTCACCACGTTCATTGAACACCGGGGAGCTGTTTTTT; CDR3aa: CASSPRSLNTGELFF
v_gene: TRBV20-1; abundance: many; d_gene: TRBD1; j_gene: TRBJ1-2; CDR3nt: TGCAGTGCTAGCGCCAGGACAGGGGGCATTGGCTACACCTTC; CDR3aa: CSASARTGGIGYTF
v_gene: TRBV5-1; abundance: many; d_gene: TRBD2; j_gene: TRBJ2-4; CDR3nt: TGCGCCAGCAGCTCGGCTAGCGGGGGGCCCCCCATTCAGTACTTC; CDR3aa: CASSSASGGPPIQYF
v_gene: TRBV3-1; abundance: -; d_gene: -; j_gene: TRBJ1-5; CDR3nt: TGTGCCAGCAGCCAAGGCGCGAAGAAGGGTCAGCCCCAGCATTTT; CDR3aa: CASSQGAKKGQPQHF
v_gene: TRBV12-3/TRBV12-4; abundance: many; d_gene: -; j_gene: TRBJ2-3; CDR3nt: TGTGCCAGCAGAAAACTAGAGACAGATACGCAGTATTTT; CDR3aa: CASRKLETDTQYF
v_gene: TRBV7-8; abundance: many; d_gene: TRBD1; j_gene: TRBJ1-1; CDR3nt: TGTGCCAGCATCCAAGGGGGGGGACAGGTCCTAGGGGCTTTCTTT; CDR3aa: CASIQGGGQVLGAFF
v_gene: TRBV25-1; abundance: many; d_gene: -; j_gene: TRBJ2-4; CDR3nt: TGTGCCAGCAGTGAATCGGGAGTTCTAGCCAAAAACATTCAGTACTTC; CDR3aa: CASSESGVLAKNIQYF
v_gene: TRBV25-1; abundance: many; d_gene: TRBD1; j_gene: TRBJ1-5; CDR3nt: TGTGCCAGCAGCGGGGAATGGGCAGGGGGGTATAGCAATCAGCCCCAGCATTTT; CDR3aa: CASSGEWAGGYSNQPQHF
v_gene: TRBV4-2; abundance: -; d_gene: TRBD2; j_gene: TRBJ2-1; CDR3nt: TGTGCCAGCTGCAGCGGGGGGGCAAATGAGCAGTTCTTC; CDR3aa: CASCSGGANEQFF
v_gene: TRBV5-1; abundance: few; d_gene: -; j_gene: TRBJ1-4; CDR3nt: TGCGCCAGCAGCTCTACAGGTCCCGGTAATGAAAAACTGTTTTTT; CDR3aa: CASSSTGPGNEKLFF
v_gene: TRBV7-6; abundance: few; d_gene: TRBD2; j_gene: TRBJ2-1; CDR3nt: TGTGCCAGCAGCTTATTATCGGGGGGTCCCTACAATGAGCAGTTCTTC; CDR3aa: CASSLLSGGPYNEQFF
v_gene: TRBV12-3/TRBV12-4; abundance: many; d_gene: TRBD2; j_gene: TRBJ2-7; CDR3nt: TGTGCCAGCAGTCTCCAAGCGGGGGTCTACGAGCAGTACTTC; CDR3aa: CASSLQAGVYEQYF
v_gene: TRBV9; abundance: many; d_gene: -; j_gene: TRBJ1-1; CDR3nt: TGTGCCAGCAGCGGGGGTACGGTCAGCGCATCTTTCTTT; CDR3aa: CASSGGTVSASFF
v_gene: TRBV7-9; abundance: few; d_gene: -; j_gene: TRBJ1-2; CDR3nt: TGTGCCAGCAGCTCCCCGGTGGGGGTCTATGGCTACACCTTC; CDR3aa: CASSSPVGVYGYTF
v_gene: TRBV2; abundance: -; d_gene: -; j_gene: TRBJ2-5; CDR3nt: TGTGCCAGCAGTGATTTCAGTCTTGAGGGGACCCAGTACTTC; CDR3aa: CASSDFSLEGTQYF
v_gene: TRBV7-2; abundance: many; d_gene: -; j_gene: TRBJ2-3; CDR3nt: TGTGCCAGCAGCTTAGAGGCCAGGAGCACAGATACGCAGTATTTT; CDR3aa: CASSLEARSTDTQYF
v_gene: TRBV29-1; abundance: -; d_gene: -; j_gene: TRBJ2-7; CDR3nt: TGCAGCGTTCGGGACTCGCTACTCGACGAGCAGTACTTC; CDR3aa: CSVRDSLLDEQYF
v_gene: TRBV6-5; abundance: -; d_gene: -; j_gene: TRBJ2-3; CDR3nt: TGTGCCAGCAGTATCGACGGACTCAGCACAGATACGCAGTATTTT; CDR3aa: CASSIDGLSTDTQYF
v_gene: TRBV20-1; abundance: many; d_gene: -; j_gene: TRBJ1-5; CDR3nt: TGCAGTGCTGAGGAGGGCAGACGCCAGCCCCAGCATTTT; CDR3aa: CSAEEGRRQPQHF
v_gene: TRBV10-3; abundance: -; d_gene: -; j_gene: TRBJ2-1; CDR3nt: TGTGCCATCAGTGAGGGGGAGACTAGAGCCAATGAGCAGTTCTTC; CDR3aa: CAISEGETRANEQFF
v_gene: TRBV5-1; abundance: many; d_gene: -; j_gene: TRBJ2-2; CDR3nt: TGCGCCAGCAGCTTCGGGACAACGAACACCGGGGAGCTGTTTTTT; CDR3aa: CASSFGTTNTGELFF
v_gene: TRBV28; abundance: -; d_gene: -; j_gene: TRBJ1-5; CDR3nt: TGTGCCAGCACCGGGGGTAACATCCCCCATCAGCCCCAGCATTTT; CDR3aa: CASTGGNIPHQPQHF
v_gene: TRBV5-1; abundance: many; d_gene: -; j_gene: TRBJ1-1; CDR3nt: TGCGCCAGCAGCCCAAATGGCCAGAACACTGAAGCTTTCTTT; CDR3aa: CASSPNGQNTEAFF
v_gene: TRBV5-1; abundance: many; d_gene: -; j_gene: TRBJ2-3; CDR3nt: TGCGCCAGCAGCCCCCGCTTGGCGGGGGCGATCACAGATACGCAGTATTTT; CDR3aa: CASSPRLAGAITDTQYF
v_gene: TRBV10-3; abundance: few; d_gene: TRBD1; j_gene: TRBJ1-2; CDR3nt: TGTGCCATCAGGGACGGGACAGGGAATGGCTACACCTTC; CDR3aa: CAIRDGTGNGYTF
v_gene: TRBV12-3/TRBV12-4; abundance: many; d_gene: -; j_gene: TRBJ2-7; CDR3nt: TGTGCCAGCAGTTTAGCAGGGTCAACGGCCGAGCAGTACTTC; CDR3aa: CASSLAGSTAEQYF
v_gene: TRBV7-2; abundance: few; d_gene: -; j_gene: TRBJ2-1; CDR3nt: TGTGCCAGCAGCTTAGTTGTCGCCGCCTTTTACAATGAGCAGTTCTTC; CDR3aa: CASSLVVAAFYNEQFF
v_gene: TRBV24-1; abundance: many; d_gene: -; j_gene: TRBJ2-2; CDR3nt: TGTGCCACCAGTGTTAACGCCGGGGAGCTGTTTTTT; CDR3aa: CATSVNAGELFF
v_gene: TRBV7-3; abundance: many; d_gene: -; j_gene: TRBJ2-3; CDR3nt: TGTGCCAGCAGCTTATGGGACCCCACAGATACGCAGTATTTT; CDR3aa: CASSLWDPTDTQYF
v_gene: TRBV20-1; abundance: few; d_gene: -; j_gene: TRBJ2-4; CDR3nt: TGCAGTGCTAGAGGGGTGGGAAACATTCAGTACTTC; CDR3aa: CSARGVGNIQYF
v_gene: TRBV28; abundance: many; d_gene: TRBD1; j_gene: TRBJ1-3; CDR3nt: TGTGCCAGCAGTGAAAGACAGGGTCTAAACACCATATATTTT; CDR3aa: CASSERQGLNTIYF
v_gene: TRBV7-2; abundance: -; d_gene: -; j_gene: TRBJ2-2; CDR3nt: TGTGCCAGCAGCGGCGGACTGATCGCGAACACCGGGGAGCTGTTTTTT; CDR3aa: CASSGGLIANTGELFF
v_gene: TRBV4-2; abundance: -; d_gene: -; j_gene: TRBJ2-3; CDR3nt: TGTGCCAGCAGCCAAGGTGGGTCGGGGGTGAAGAGAGATACGCAGTATTTT; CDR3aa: CASSQGGSGVKRDTQYF
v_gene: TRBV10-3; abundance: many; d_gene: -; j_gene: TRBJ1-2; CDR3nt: TGTGCCATCAGTGAGGACAGTAACTATGGCTACACCTTC; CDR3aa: CAISEDSNYGYTF
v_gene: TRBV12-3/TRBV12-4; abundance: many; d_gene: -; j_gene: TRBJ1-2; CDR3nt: TGTGCCAGCAACGGATTTCAGGGTCCCCCCTTGGGGTATGGCTACACCTTC; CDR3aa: CASNGFQGPPLGYGYTF
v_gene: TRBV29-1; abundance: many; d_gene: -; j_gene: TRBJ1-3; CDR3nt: TGCAGCGTTGACGGGAGCTCTGGAAACACCATATATTTT; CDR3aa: CSVDGSSGNTIYF
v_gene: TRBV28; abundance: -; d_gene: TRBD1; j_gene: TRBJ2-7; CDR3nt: TGTGCCAGCAGTGGGGGGACAGGGCATGAGCAGTACTTC; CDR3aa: CASSGGTGHEQYF
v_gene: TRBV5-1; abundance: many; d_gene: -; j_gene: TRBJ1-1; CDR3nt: TGCGCCAGCAGCCCCTCCTTTGAGATGAACACTGAAGCTTTCTTT; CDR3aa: CASSPSFEMNTEAFF
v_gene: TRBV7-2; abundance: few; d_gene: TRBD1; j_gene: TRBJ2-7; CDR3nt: TGTGCCAGCAGCTTTGGGACAGGGCTCTACGAGCAGTACTTC; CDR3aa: CASSFGTGLYEQYF
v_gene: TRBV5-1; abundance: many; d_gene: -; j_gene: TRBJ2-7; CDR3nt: TGCGCCAGCAGCTTGGTTTCAGGGAGCACCTACGAGCAGTACTTC; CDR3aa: CASSLVSGSTYEQYF
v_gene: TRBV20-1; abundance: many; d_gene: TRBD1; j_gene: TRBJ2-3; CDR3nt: TGCAGTGCTGGGGACAGGGCACCCACAGATACGCAGTATTTT; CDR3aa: CSAGDRAPTDTQYF
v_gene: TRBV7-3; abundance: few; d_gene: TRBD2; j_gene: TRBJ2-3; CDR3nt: TGTGCCAGCAGCTTAAGAGGGGCTGAAGCGGGGGGCACAGATACGCAGTATTTT; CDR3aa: CASSLRGAEAGGTDTQYF